This is a list of T cell receptor beta chains from one sample in a study of cytomegalovirus exposure and HLA in healthy donors. Clones were read by immunoSEQ multiplex PCR, and TCRdb kept only the in-frame ones, dropping some. The sample lists over 50,000 clones; just under 85% were seen once. What was sequenced was PBMCs. All receptors derive from a man aged 35 to 55 in good health and CMV-seronegative. CDR3s include the opening cysteine and the closing phenylalanine or tryptophan. A D gene is named only where the DNA matches it firmly. Only part of the rows carry a size: once, few, many, or a class if the clone is expanded.

j_call: TRBJ1-5; d_call: -; clone_size: -; v_call: TRBV28; cdr3_nt: TGTGCCAGCAGTTCCCCACGGGCCCAGCATTTT; cdr3_aa: CASSSPRAQHF
j_call: TRBJ2-1; d_call: TRBD2; clone_size: -; v_call: TRBV19; cdr3_nt: TGTGCCAGTAGTACCCCTAGCGGGCTCTACAATGAGCAGTTCTTC; cdr3_aa: CASSTPSGLYNEQFF
j_call: TRBJ2-1; d_call: TRBD1; clone_size: -; v_call: TRBV6-6; cdr3_nt: TGTGCCAGCAGAGAACAGGGGGCGTCCAATGAGCAGTTCTTC; cdr3_aa: CASREQGASNEQFF
j_call: TRBJ2-2; d_call: TRBD1; clone_size: -; v_call: TRBV13; cdr3_nt: TGTGCCAGCAGCCCTCGGGACAGGGGAGGGGAGCTGTTTTTT; cdr3_aa: CASSPRDRGGELFF
j_call: TRBJ2-3; d_call: -; clone_size: -; v_call: TRBV25-1; cdr3_nt: TGTGCCAGCAGTGAGATCAGGGTTAATACGCAGTATTTT; cdr3_aa: CASSEIRVNTQYF
j_call: TRBJ2-1; d_call: TRBD2; clone_size: -; v_call: TRBV5-1; cdr3_nt: TGCGCCAGCAGCTTGGTCGGGAGGCAGGCGGGGGGTGAGCAGTTCTTC; cdr3_aa: CASSLVGRQAGGEQFF
j_call: TRBJ2-5; d_call: -; clone_size: -; v_call: TRBV7-9; cdr3_nt: TGTGCCAGCAGCTTAATTGAGGAGACCCAGTACTTC; cdr3_aa: CASSLIEETQYF
j_call: TRBJ1-1; d_call: TRBD1; clone_size: -; v_call: TRBV19; cdr3_nt: TGTGCCAGTAGTATAATGAAACAGGGGTCTGAAGCTTTCTTT; cdr3_aa: CASSIMKQGSEAFF
j_call: TRBJ2-2; d_call: -; clone_size: once; v_call: TRBV10-3; cdr3_nt: TGTGCCATCTTCCGGGAAAGCACCGGGGAGCTGTTTTTT; cdr3_aa: CAIFRESTGELFF
j_call: TRBJ2-1; d_call: TRBD2; clone_size: -; v_call: TRBV6-5; cdr3_nt: TGTGCCAGCAGTTACCATATAGCGGGGGTGGACCAGCAGTTCTTC; cdr3_aa: CASSYHIAGVDQQFF
j_call: TRBJ1-5; d_call: TRBD1; clone_size: -; v_call: TRBV9; cdr3_nt: TGTGCCAGCAGCGTGTACAGGGACAGTCAGCCCCAGCATTTT; cdr3_aa: CASSVYRDSQPQHF
j_call: TRBJ2-7; d_call: TRBD1; clone_size: -; v_call: TRBV29-1; cdr3_nt: TGCAGCGTTGAAGGACAGGGTGCCTACGAGCAGTACTTC; cdr3_aa: CSVEGQGAYEQYF
j_call: TRBJ2-3; d_call: TRBD2; clone_size: -; v_call: TRBV10-3; cdr3_nt: TGTGCCATCAATAGCGGGGGGACCTCAGGGACAGATACGCAGTATTTT; cdr3_aa: CAINSGGTSGTDTQYF
j_call: TRBJ2-1; d_call: TRBD2; clone_size: -; v_call: TRBV5-1; cdr3_nt: TGCGCCAGCAGCGTTACTAGCGGGGGATACAATGAGCAGTTCTTC; cdr3_aa: CASSVTSGGYNEQFF
j_call: TRBJ2-3; d_call: -; clone_size: -; v_call: TRBV6-5; cdr3_nt: TGTGCCAGCAGCTCCCCGACAGACCTCACAGATACGCAGTATTTT; cdr3_aa: CASSSPTDLTDTQYF
j_call: TRBJ1-5; d_call: -; clone_size: -; v_call: TRBV25-1; cdr3_nt: TGTGCCAGCAGCGATCAAGGGCGGGGAGACAGTCAGCCCCAGCATTTT; cdr3_aa: CASSDQGRGDSQPQHF
j_call: TRBJ2-1; d_call: TRBD2; clone_size: -; v_call: TRBV2; cdr3_nt: TGTGCCAGCAGAGATCGGGGGGGACCGAACAATGAGCAGTTCTTC; cdr3_aa: CASRDRGGPNNEQFF
j_call: TRBJ2-3; d_call: -; clone_size: -; v_call: TRBV13; cdr3_nt: TGTGCCAGCAGCTGGGCCAGGGGATGGGGGACAGATACGCAGTATTTT; cdr3_aa: CASSWARGWGTDTQYF
j_call: TRBJ1-5; d_call: -; clone_size: -; v_call: TRBV2; cdr3_nt: TGTGCCAGCAGTGAAACAGACACCAATCAGCCCCAGCATTTT; cdr3_aa: CASSETDTNQPQHF
j_call: TRBJ1-1; d_call: -; clone_size: -; v_call: TRBV27; cdr3_nt: TGTGCCAGCAGTTTAGGCGGAGAAGCTTTCTTT; cdr3_aa: CASSLGGEAFF
j_call: TRBJ2-7; d_call: TRBD2; clone_size: once; v_call: TRBV7-8; cdr3_nt: TGTGCCAGCAGCTTAGCCGGGGGGGCCTACGAGCAGTACTTC; cdr3_aa: CASSLAGGAYEQYF
j_call: TRBJ2-5; d_call: TRBD2; clone_size: -; v_call: TRBV4-3; cdr3_nt: TGCGCCAGCAGCCAAGGGGCAGCGGGGGGGCCCTTAATCGAGACCCAGTACTTC; cdr3_aa: CASSQGAAGGPLIETQYF
j_call: TRBJ1-5; d_call: -; clone_size: -; v_call: TRBV15; cdr3_nt: TGTGCCACCAGCGAGGGCGGGGGGGGCTTTAGCAATCAGCCCCAGCATTTT; cdr3_aa: CATSEGGGGFSNQPQHF
j_call: TRBJ2-2; d_call: -; clone_size: -; v_call: TRBV4-1; cdr3_nt: TGCGCCAGCAGCCTAACCCCGGGAGAGGGCACCGGGGAGCTGTTTTTT; cdr3_aa: CASSLTPGEGTGELFF
j_call: TRBJ1-5; d_call: -; clone_size: -; v_call: TRBV7-9; cdr3_nt: TGTGCCAGCAGTTATGACAGTAACAATCAGCCCCAGCATTTT; cdr3_aa: CASSYDSNNQPQHF
j_call: TRBJ2-2; d_call: -; clone_size: -; v_call: TRBV27; cdr3_nt: TGTGCCAGCAGTCCAACCCTCGGCGGCGCCGGGGAGCTGTTTTTT; cdr3_aa: CASSPTLGGAGELFF
j_call: TRBJ1-5; d_call: TRBD1; clone_size: -; v_call: TRBV27; cdr3_nt: TGTGCCAGCAGTTTCTCGGGACCAGGGGGCGCTTCCCCCAATACTCAGCCCCAGCATTTT; cdr3_aa: CASSFSGPGGASPNTQPQHF
j_call: TRBJ1-2; d_call: -; clone_size: -; v_call: TRBV27; cdr3_nt: TGTGCCAGCAGTTTATCAGCCCGACTGGGGGCAGGGGCCCTTAGGAGGTATGGCTACACCTTC; cdr3_aa: CASSLSARLGAGALRRYGYTF
j_call: TRBJ2-7; d_call: TRBD1; clone_size: -; v_call: TRBV27; cdr3_nt: TGTGCCAGCAGCTCCGGGACAGGGGGCTTCTACGAGCAGTACTTC; cdr3_aa: CASSSGTGGFYEQYF
j_call: TRBJ2-7; d_call: -; clone_size: -; v_call: TRBV11-3; cdr3_nt: TGTGCCAGCAGCTCTCTCTACGAGCAGTACTTC; cdr3_aa: CASSSLYEQYF
j_call: TRBJ1-1; d_call: TRBD1; clone_size: -; v_call: TRBV5-8; cdr3_nt: TGTGCCAGCTGGTCCTTACAGGGGACTGAAGCTTTCTTT; cdr3_aa: CASWSLQGTEAFF
j_call: TRBJ1-3; d_call: TRBD1; clone_size: -; v_call: TRBV5-4; cdr3_nt: TGTGCCAGCAGCCCCATCCCGGGACAGGGAGGAAACACCATATATTTT; cdr3_aa: CASSPIPGQGGNTIYF
j_call: TRBJ2-2; d_call: -; clone_size: -; v_call: TRBV4-3; cdr3_nt: TGCGCCAGCAGCCAAGGGTCAGGCTTCACCGGGGAGCTGTTTTTT; cdr3_aa: CASSQGSGFTGELFF
j_call: TRBJ2-3; d_call: -; clone_size: -; v_call: TRBV6-1; cdr3_nt: TGTGCCAGCAGTGAGCCGGGGACAGATACGCAGTATTTT; cdr3_aa: CASSEPGTDTQYF
j_call: TRBJ1-1; d_call: -; clone_size: -; v_call: TRBV7-9; cdr3_nt: TGTGCCAGCAGCTTGGTGACAGGTATGAACACTGAAGCTTTCTTT; cdr3_aa: CASSLVTGMNTEAFF
j_call: TRBJ2-1; d_call: -; clone_size: -; v_call: TRBV6-5; cdr3_nt: TGTGCCAGCAGTTACTTAGGGGGGGCCTCCTACAATGAGCAGTTCTTC; cdr3_aa: CASSYLGGASYNEQFF
j_call: TRBJ2-2; d_call: TRBD2; clone_size: -; v_call: TRBV27; cdr3_nt: TGTGCCAGCAGTTTTCTTACCGGGACTAGCGGCGGGGAGCTGTTTTTT; cdr3_aa: CASSFLTGTSGGELFF
j_call: TRBJ2-2; d_call: TRBD1; clone_size: -; v_call: TRBV7-9; cdr3_nt: TGTGCCAGCAGCTTCCCTAAGGGACAGGGAATCAACACCGGGGAGCTGTTTTTT; cdr3_aa: CASSFPKGQGINTGELFF
j_call: TRBJ2-2; d_call: TRBD1; clone_size: -; v_call: TRBV10-3; cdr3_nt: TGTGCCACCACCCGGGGAGAGGGGGCTGGCGGGGAGCTGTTTTTT; cdr3_aa: CATTRGEGAGGELFF
j_call: TRBJ2-7; d_call: -; clone_size: -; v_call: TRBV10-2; cdr3_nt: TGCGCCAGCCAATGGGCACCCTCCTACGAGCAGTACTTC; cdr3_aa: CASQWAPSYEQYF
j_call: TRBJ1-2; d_call: -; clone_size: -; v_call: TRBV5-1; cdr3_nt: TGCGCCAGCAGCTTTGACACGGAAGGCTATGGCTACACCTTC; cdr3_aa: CASSFDTEGYGYTF
j_call: TRBJ2-6; d_call: TRBD1; clone_size: -; v_call: TRBV5-6; cdr3_nt: TGTGCCAGCAGCACCAACAGGGGGCGCGTTTCTGGGGCCAACGTCCTGACTTTC; cdr3_aa: CASSTNRGRVSGANVLTF
j_call: TRBJ2-1; d_call: -; clone_size: -; v_call: TRBV25-1; cdr3_nt: TGTGCCAGCAGTGGACAGGTGAATGAGCAGTTCTTC; cdr3_aa: CASSGQVNEQFF
j_call: TRBJ2-2; d_call: -; clone_size: -; v_call: TRBV9; cdr3_nt: TGTGCCAGCAGCGTAGTAGGGGCCGGGGAGCTGTTTTTT; cdr3_aa: CASSVVGAGELFF
j_call: TRBJ2-3; d_call: TRBD2; clone_size: -; v_call: TRBV5-1; cdr3_nt: TGCGCCAGCAGTTTCCCTAGCGGGGGGGCAACAGATACGCAGTATTTT; cdr3_aa: CASSFPSGGATDTQYF
j_call: TRBJ2-5; d_call: -; clone_size: -; v_call: TRBV7-6; cdr3_nt: TGTGCCAGCAGCTTAGAGTTCGCGGCCCAAGAGACCCAGTACTTC; cdr3_aa: CASSLEFAAQETQYF
j_call: TRBJ2-5; d_call: -; clone_size: -; v_call: TRBV4-3; cdr3_nt: TGCGCCAGCAGCCCGGGGTTCGACCCCTCCCAGACCCAGTACTTC; cdr3_aa: CASSPGFDPSQTQYF
j_call: TRBJ2-7; d_call: TRBD1; clone_size: -; v_call: TRBV11-3; cdr3_nt: TGTGCCAGCAGCTTAGGGACAGGGGATTATCAGTACTTC; cdr3_aa: CASSLGTGDYQYF
j_call: TRBJ2-1; d_call: TRBD2; clone_size: -; v_call: TRBV28; cdr3_nt: TGTGCCAGCAGACGGGACCCACTAGCGGGCCACGACAATGAGCAGTTCTTC; cdr3_aa: CASRRDPLAGHDNEQFF
j_call: TRBJ1-3; d_call: -; clone_size: -; v_call: TRBV4-3; cdr3_nt: TGCGCCAGCAGCCAAGGGCAGGGGTACTCTGGAAACACCATATATTTT; cdr3_aa: CASSQGQGYSGNTIYF
j_call: TRBJ2-7; d_call: TRBD1; clone_size: -; v_call: TRBV5-1; cdr3_nt: TGCGCCAGCAGCTCACCGGGACAGGGGGTCCACGAGCAGTACTTC; cdr3_aa: CASSSPGQGVHEQYF
j_call: TRBJ2-1; d_call: -; clone_size: -; v_call: TRBV7-2; cdr3_nt: TGTGCCAGCAGCTTACCAGGACGGGGATACAATGAGCAGTTCTTC; cdr3_aa: CASSLPGRGYNEQFF
j_call: TRBJ2-2; d_call: TRBD2; clone_size: -; v_call: TRBV28; cdr3_nt: TGTGCCAGCAGTTTATTGGGTTGGGGACTAGCCAATTCTGGGGAGCTGTTTTTT; cdr3_aa: CASSLLGWGLANSGELFF
j_call: TRBJ2-2; d_call: TRBD1; clone_size: -; v_call: TRBV18; cdr3_nt: TGTGCCAGCTCAAAAGACAGGGGCACCGGGGAGCTGTTTTTT; cdr3_aa: CASSKDRGTGELFF
j_call: TRBJ1-1; d_call: TRBD1; clone_size: -; v_call: TRBV7-2; cdr3_nt: TGTGCCAGCAGCCTAATACAGGGGACTGAAGCTTTCTTT; cdr3_aa: CASSLIQGTEAFF
j_call: TRBJ1-1; d_call: -; clone_size: -; v_call: TRBV5-1; cdr3_nt: TGCGCCAGCAGCTTGGCCAGCGGAGGGCCAATGAACACTGAAGCTTTCTTT; cdr3_aa: CASSLASGGPMNTEAFF
j_call: TRBJ1-5; d_call: -; clone_size: -; v_call: TRBV28; cdr3_nt: TGTGCCAGCAGTTCGAGGGTACAGCCCCAGCATTTT; cdr3_aa: CASSSRVQPQHF
j_call: TRBJ2-3; d_call: -; clone_size: -; v_call: TRBV13; cdr3_nt: TGTGCCAGCAGCTTAGCCCGGGACTCTCCCTTAGGCACAGATACGCAGTATTTT; cdr3_aa: CASSLARDSPLGTDTQYF
j_call: TRBJ1-3; d_call: -; clone_size: -; v_call: TRBV6-5; cdr3_nt: TGTGCCAGCAGTTATTCAGATTATGGAGACACCATATATTTT; cdr3_aa: CASSYSDYGDTIYF
j_call: TRBJ2-7; d_call: TRBD2; clone_size: -; v_call: TRBV30; cdr3_nt: TGTGCCTGGAGTCTCAGCGGGGGCGCGAGGGAGCAGTACTTC; cdr3_aa: CAWSLSGGAREQYF